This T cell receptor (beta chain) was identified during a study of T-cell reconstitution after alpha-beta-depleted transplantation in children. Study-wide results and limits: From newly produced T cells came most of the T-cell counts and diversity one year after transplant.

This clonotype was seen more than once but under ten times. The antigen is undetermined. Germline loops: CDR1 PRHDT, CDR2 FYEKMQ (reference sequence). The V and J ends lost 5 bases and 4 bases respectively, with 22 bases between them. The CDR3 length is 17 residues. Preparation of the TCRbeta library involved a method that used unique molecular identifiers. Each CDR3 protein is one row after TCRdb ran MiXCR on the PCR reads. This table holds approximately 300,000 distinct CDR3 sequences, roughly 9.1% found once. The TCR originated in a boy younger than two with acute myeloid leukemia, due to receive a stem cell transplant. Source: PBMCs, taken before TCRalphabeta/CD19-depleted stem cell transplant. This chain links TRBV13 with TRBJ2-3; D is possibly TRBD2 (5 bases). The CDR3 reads CASSTNTRVRSPDTQYF. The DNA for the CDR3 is TGTGCCAGCAGCACAAATACGCGGGTGAGAAGTCCAGATACGCAGTATTTT.